The 20 T cell receptor beta chains given below trace back to one sample, sequenced in a study of OX40 agonist ivuxolimab in advanced cancers. Profiling relied on immunoSEQ multiplex PCR, and the TCRdb table lists in-frame clones only, not all of them. The sample contains more than 65,000 clones, 85% of which appear only once. Here the sequenced sample was CD4+ or CD8+ T cells sorted from blood, taken in a trial of the OX40 agonist ivuxolimab. These receptors all stem from an adult with an advanced solid tumor such as melanoma, head and neck, liver or kidney cancer.

The rearrangement uses TRBV11-2 and TRBJ1-2; TRBD1 matches 7 bases. The V segment lost 5 bases and the J segment 4 bases; nucleotides outside the gene matches: 7. Germline-derived CDR1 and CDR2 are SGHAT and FQNNGV. The CDR3 runs to 14 residues. The chain's CDR3 is CASSVYRGGYGYTF. In nucleotides, the CDR3 is TGTGCCAGCAGCGTTTACAGGGGCGGCTATGGCTACACCTTC.

V is TRBV4-1 and J is TRBJ1-5; D is uncertain. V lost 3 bases and J lost 7, with 13 bases in between. The V gene's germline CDR1 is MGHRA and CDR2 YSYEKL. The CDR3 runs to 14 residues. The CDR3 bases are TGCGCCAGCAGCCATAGAGAGCGGGGACAGCCCCAGCATTTT. This gives the protein CASSHRERGQPQHF.

V and J are TRBV6-5 and TRBJ2-5; possible D gene TRBD1, 5 bases. This CDR3 region has 15 residues. Germline CDR1 is MNHEY and CDR2 is SVGAGI. Trimming removed 6 bases at V and 5 bases at J, with 19 bases between. The CDR3 DNA sequence: TGTGCCAGCAGCTCTGGGGCATCTCCAAGGGAGACCCAGTACTTC. Its translation is CASSSGASPRETQYF.

This clone was recorded once. This chain joins TRBV4-2 and TRBJ2-7, with D uncertain. CDR3 length: 13 amino acids. Germline values: CDR1 LGHNA, CDR2 YNFKEQ. Trimming left V 0 bases short and J 4 bases short, with 7 bases between. CDR3 nucleotide sequence: TGTGCCAGCAGCCAAGACGACGGGTACGAGCAGTACTTC. Translating gives CASSQDDGYEQYF.

The genes are TRBV7-2 and TRBJ1-5; D possibly corresponds to TRBD1 (6 bases). This CDR3 is 13 amino acids long. Germline CDR1 and CDR2: SGHTA and FQGNSA. The ends were cut back, 4 bases at V and 5 bases at J, with 9 bases in the middle. The CDR3 DNA is TGTGCCAGCAGCTGGAGGACAGATCAGCCCCAGCATTTT. Protein sequence: CASSWRTDQPQHF.

This sequence joins TRBV6-5 and TRBJ1-2; D gene unclear. V dropped 5 bases and J dropped 7 bases, with 11 bases sitting between them. Germline V gives CDR1 MNHEY, CDR2 SVGAGI. This CDR3 has 12 residues. This chain's CDR3 is CASSGDMIGYTF. The CDR3 nucleotides are TGTGCCAGCAGTGGCGACATGATTGGCTACACCTTC.

The chain carries TRBV7-3 and TRBJ2-1, with TRBD1 matching 10 bases. V dropped 4 bases and J dropped 5; count of bases not matched to a gene: 8. The CDR3 is 16 residues long. Germline values: CDR1 SGHTA, CDR2 FQGTGA. CDR3 bases: TGTGCCAGCAGCTCAACCGGGACAGGGGAGGACAATGAGCAGTTCTTC. This codes for CASSSTGTGEDNEQFF.

This chain uses TRBV6-5 with TRBJ2-1; 9 bases line up with TRBD1. Losses at the gene ends were 6 bases for V and 8 bases for J; bases not matched to a gene: 8. This CDR3 contains 14 residues. The V gene's germline CDR1 is MNHEY and CDR2 SVGAGI. The CDR3 protein is CASRPSGQGDEQFF. For the CDR3, the DNA is TGTGCCAGCAGGCCATCGGGACAGGGAGATGAGCAGTTCTTC.

The V and J genes are TRBV27 and TRBJ1-5; 8 bases are shared with TRBD1. Germline V lookup: CDR1 MNHEY, CDR2 SMNVEV (reference sequence). V was pared by 3 bases and J by 6 bases, with 4 bases of the junction left unmatched. CDR3 length equals 14 residues. CDR3 residues: CASSLSGTGQPQHF. The CDR3 nucleotides are TGTGCCAGCAGTTTGTCCGGGACAGGTCAGCCCCAGCATTTT.

This clone has a handful of counts. The chain joins TRBV6-6 to TRBJ2-3; D not certain. The germline V gene has CDR1 MNHNY and CDR2 SVGAGI (reference sequence). V was clipped by 0 bases and J by 6 bases, with 4 bases between them. The CDR3 contains 12 residues. The CDR3 region is CASSYSGDTQYF. CDR3 bases: TGTGCCAGCAGTTACTCAGGGGATACGCAGTATTTT.

V gene TRBV28 combines with J gene TRBJ2-3; D call uncertain. Germline V lookup: CDR1 MDHEN, CDR2 SYDVKM. This CDR3 is built from 14 residues. Deletions cut 11 bases from V and 4 bases from J, with 19 bases between. CDR3 coding DNA: TGTGCCGATGCGCTTAAGCCCGCCCCAGATACGCAGTATTTT. It translates to CADALKPAPDTQYF.

The genes are TRBV7-9 and TRBJ2-2; 8 nucleotides align to TRBD2. Germline CDR1 SEHNR, CDR2 FQNEAQ (reference sequence). V shed 0 bases and J 4 bases; nucleotides not matched to a gene: 4. There are 16 residues in the CDR3. As DNA, the CDR3 is TGTGCCAGCAGCTTAGCCGGGACTAGGGCCACCGGGGAGCTGTTTTTT. Its protein product is CASSLAGTRATGELFF.

The chain couples TRBV7-9 to TRBJ2-6; D is possibly TRBD1 or TRBD2 (5 bases each). CDR3 length equals 17 residues. Deletions cut 4 bases from V and 0 bases from J, with 13 bases between. Per the germline V gene, CDR1 is SEHNR and CDR2 is FQNEAQ (reference sequence). The DNA of the CDR3 is TGTGCCAGCAGCTACCGGGACGGACTCTCTGGGGCCAACGTCCTGACTTTC. It codes for CASSYRDGLSGANVLTF.

The CDR3 DNA reads TGTGCCAGCAGCTTAGCGGGGGGGGCCTACGAGCAGTACTTC. This translates into CASSLAGGAYEQYF. The V call is TRBV7-2, the J call TRBJ2-7; TRBD2 agrees at 7 bases. CDR3 length: 14 residues. Per the germline V gene, CDR1 is SGHTA and CDR2 is FQGNSA. J was trimmed by 2 bases and V by 0 bases; bases with no gene match: 1.

The genes are TRBV7-2 and TRBJ2-3, with D tentatively TRBD1 (5 bases). Trimming cost V 5 bases and J 4 bases, with 13 bases left between them. This CDR3 contains 14 residues. Germline lookup yields CDR1 SGHTA and CDR2 FQGNSA. The CDR3 reads CASSTEWGADTQYF. The CDR3 nucleotides read TGTGCCAGCAGCACCGAGTGGGGCGCAGATACGCAGTATTTT.

This chain connects TRBV2 to TRBJ1-5, with TRBD1 as a possible D gene (6 bases). The V gene lost 4 bases and the J gene lost 9 bases, with 13 bases spanning the gap. Germline V gene sequence: CDR1 SNHLY, CDR2 FYNNEI. The CDR3 is 13 amino acids. The CDR3 here is CASSGNREGPQHF. CDR3 in DNA: TGTGCCAGCAGTGGAAACAGGGAAGGGCCCCAGCATTTT.

The chain couples TRBV4-2 to TRBJ2-7; TRBD1 matches 7 bases. The length of the CDR3 is 17 residues. CDR1 LGHNA and CDR2 YNFKEQ come from the germline V gene. The J segment lost 1 base and the V segment lost 0 bases, leaving 9 bases of the junction unmatched. The DNA for the CDR3 is TGTGCCAGCAGCCAAGATCTAGGGGGCGGGTTATCCTACGAGCAGTACTTC. As protein: CASSQDLGGGLSYEQYF.

With regard to this clone: The DNA is omitted, as the CDR3 cannot be located on it reliably, and the CDR3 follows TCRdb's listing. The rearrangement joins TRBV21-1 to TRBJ1-5; the D segment call TRBD1 is taken from the table without a DNA check. TRBV21-1 is a recognized pseudogene. Inclusive of both ends, the CDR3 amounts to 23 amino acids. CDR3 sequence reads: CASSIVGQGIFSNGTNSNQPQHF.

V and J are TRBV2 and TRBJ1-1, with TRBD1 identical over 8 bases. The CDR3 runs 11 residues. Germline V gives CDR1 SNHLY, CDR2 FYNNEI. V lost 10 bases and J lost 4; bases outside the gene matches: 2. CDR3 nucleotides: TGTGCCATCACAGGGGGCACTGAAGCTTTCTTT. It is translated as CAITGGTEAFF.

The chain employs TRBV28 and TRBJ1-5, with D perhaps matching TRBD1 (5 bases). V was pared by 7 bases and J by 7 bases, with 14 bases between. The CDR3 runs to 13 residues. From germline, CDR1 is MDHEN and CDR2 SYDVKM. The CDR3, as DNA: TGTGCCAGCATCACCCCGGGGCGGCAGCCCCAGCATTTT. Its translation is CASITPGRQPQHF.